These T cell receptor beta chains were read from a single sample in a study of T cell responses to AZD1222 COVID-19 vaccine. Clones were read by immunoSEQ multiplex PCR, and TCRdb kept only the in-frame ones, dropping some. The data hold more than 100,000 clones, with 80% to 90% observed a single time. Sequences were derived from peripheral blood, sampled on day 0 of AZD1222 vaccination. These receptors came from an adult in good health. Both conserved end residues are part of each CDR3. A D gene is named only where the DNA matches it firmly. A row's size may be missing; if present it is once, few, many or a size class.

d_call: -
v_call: TRBV19
j_call: TRBJ1-1
clone_size: -
cdr3_nt: TGTGCCAGTATTGGGGGGAACACTGAAGCTTTCTTT
cdr3_aa: CASIGGNTEAFF

d_call: -
v_call: TRBV28
j_call: TRBJ1-1
clone_size: -
cdr3_nt: TGTGCCAGCAGTTTATGGTACGGGGAAGCTTTCTTT
cdr3_aa: CASSLWYGEAFF

d_call: TRBD2
v_call: TRBV27
j_call: TRBJ2-7
clone_size: -
cdr3_nt: TGTGCCAGCCGGACTAGCGGGGTCTCCTACGAGCAGTACTTC
cdr3_aa: CASRTSGVSYEQYF

d_call: TRBD2
v_call: TRBV11-2
j_call: TRBJ2-4
clone_size: -
cdr3_nt: TGTGCCAGCAGCTCCCTCAGGACTAGCGGGGGAAACATTCAGTACTTC
cdr3_aa: CASSSLRTSGGNIQYF

d_call: -
v_call: TRBV4-3
j_call: TRBJ2-1
clone_size: -
cdr3_nt: TGCGCCAGCAGCCAGGGGCAGAGCTCCTACAATGAGCAGTTCTTC
cdr3_aa: CASSQGQSSYNEQFF

d_call: -
v_call: TRBV10-3
j_call: TRBJ1-5
clone_size: once
cdr3_nt: TGTGCCATCAGTGACAGGGGCAATCAGCCCCAGCATTTT
cdr3_aa: CAISDRGNQPQHF

d_call: -
v_call: TRBV6-5
j_call: TRBJ1-4
clone_size: -
cdr3_nt: TGTGCCAGCAGTTACTCCGGGGGAGGTGAAAAACTGTTTTTT
cdr3_aa: CASSYSGGGEKLFF

d_call: -
v_call: TRBV29-1
j_call: TRBJ1-2
clone_size: -
cdr3_nt: TGCAGCGCTACGAGTGTCGGCGGCTATGGCTACACCTTC
cdr3_aa: CSATSVGGYGYTF

d_call: TRBD1
v_call: TRBV19
j_call: TRBJ1-1
clone_size: -
cdr3_nt: TGTGCCAGTAACCCCGACAGGGATGGGACTGAAGCTTTCTTT
cdr3_aa: CASNPDRDGTEAFF

d_call: -
v_call: TRBV27
j_call: TRBJ1-6
clone_size: -
cdr3_nt: TGTGCCAGCAGTCCCTGGGCCGGGGATTCACCCCTCCACTTT
cdr3_aa: CASSPWAGDSPLHF

d_call: TRBD1
v_call: TRBV27
j_call: TRBJ1-2
clone_size: -
cdr3_nt: TGTGCCAGCAGTTCTACAGGGGGCGTCTATGGCTACACCTTC
cdr3_aa: CASSSTGGVYGYTF

d_call: -
v_call: TRBV12-3/TRBV12-4
j_call: TRBJ1-3
clone_size: -
cdr3_nt: TGTGCCAGCGGCAACGGAAACACCATATATTTT
cdr3_aa: CASGNGNTIYF

d_call: TRBD2
v_call: TRBV5-4
j_call: TRBJ2-3
clone_size: -
cdr3_nt: TGTGCCAGCAGCTCCGGGACTAGCGCCGCCGATACGCAGTATTTT
cdr3_aa: CASSSGTSAADTQYF

d_call: -
v_call: TRBV9
j_call: TRBJ1-2
clone_size: -
cdr3_nt: TGTGCCAGCAGCGGGAGGGGAGGCTATGGCTACACCTTC
cdr3_aa: CASSGRGGYGYTF

d_call: TRBD2
v_call: TRBV4-2
j_call: TRBJ2-5
clone_size: -
cdr3_nt: TGTGCCAGCAGCCAAGATGGAGGACTAGCGGGATGGGGGGAGACCCAGTACTTC
cdr3_aa: CASSQDGGLAGWGETQYF

d_call: -
v_call: TRBV15
j_call: TRBJ2-1
clone_size: -
cdr3_nt: TGTGCCACCAGCAGAGATGCTGGTCCCAAAGGGAATGAGCAGTTCTTC
cdr3_aa: CATSRDAGPKGNEQFF

d_call: -
v_call: TRBV6-2/TRBV6-3
j_call: TRBJ2-1
clone_size: -
cdr3_nt: TGTGCCAGCAGTTACTCTGGTAGTCCGGATGAGCAGTTCTTC
cdr3_aa: CASSYSGSPDEQFF

d_call: TRBD1
v_call: TRBV7-2
j_call: TRBJ1-2
clone_size: -
cdr3_nt: TGTGCCAGCAGCCACACGACAGGGGGCCCTAACTATGGCTACACCTTC
cdr3_aa: CASSHTTGGPNYGYTF

d_call: TRBD2
v_call: TRBV5-1
j_call: TRBJ2-3
clone_size: -
cdr3_nt: TGCGCCAGCAGCTTGGGGCTGGGAGGGACAGATACGCAGTATTTT
cdr3_aa: CASSLGLGGTDTQYF

d_call: -
v_call: TRBV7-8
j_call: TRBJ2-2
clone_size: -
cdr3_nt: TGTGCCAGCAGCCCCGTCGGGTCGAGAGGCGCCGGGGAGCTGTTTTTT
cdr3_aa: CASSPVGSRGAGELFF

d_call: -
v_call: TRBV7-2
j_call: TRBJ1-5
clone_size: -
cdr3_nt: TGTGCCAGCAGCTTTGGAGGGCTGCAGCCCCAGCATTTT
cdr3_aa: CASSFGGLQPQHF

d_call: -
v_call: TRBV11-2
j_call: TRBJ1-6
clone_size: -
cdr3_nt: TGTGCCAGCAGCCACTTCGTGGGACAAAATTCACCCCTCCACTTT
cdr3_aa: CASSHFVGQNSPLHF

d_call: TRBD1
v_call: TRBV5-5
j_call: TRBJ1-2
clone_size: -
cdr3_nt: TGTGCCAGCAGCCATTTGGAGCGACAGGGTTTTGGCTACACCTTC
cdr3_aa: CASSHLERQGFGYTF

d_call: -
v_call: TRBV30
j_call: TRBJ1-2
clone_size: -
cdr3_nt: TGTGCCTGGAGTGGACCGGGCTACACCTTC
cdr3_aa: CAWSGPGYTF

d_call: -
v_call: TRBV28
j_call: TRBJ1-2
clone_size: -
cdr3_nt: TGTGCCAGCAGCGGGGGGCAGGATGGCTACACCTTC
cdr3_aa: CASSGGQDGYTF

d_call: TRBD1
v_call: TRBV30
j_call: TRBJ1-6
clone_size: -
cdr3_nt: TGTGCCTGGGTACAGGGGACCTTGGATTCACCCCTCCACTTT
cdr3_aa: CAWVQGTLDSPLHF